These T cell receptor beta chains were read from a single sample in a study of cytomegalovirus exposure and HLA in healthy donors. Data came from immunoSEQ multiplex PCR; TCRdb stores just in-frame clones and leaves some out. The top ten hold about 0.3% of the sample, which has a few hundred thousand clones, around 80% seen once. The source material was PBMCs. The receptors here all came from a girl aged 2 to 9 in good health and CMV-seronegative. The CDR3 runs from the conserved cysteine through the conserved F or W. A D gene is named only where the DNA matches it firmly. Expanded clones get a size class; other rows say once, few or many, or leave the size out.

d_call	j_call	v_call	clone_size	cdr3_nt	cdr3_aa
-	TRBJ1-1	TRBV19	few	TGTGCCAGTAGACACAGGGTAACGAACACTGAAGCTTTCTTT	CASRHRVTNTEAFF
TRBD1	TRBJ1-2	TRBV28	-	TGTGCCAGCAGTACTCCCGGGACAGGGATCGACTATGGCTACACCTTC	CASSTPGTGIDYGYTF
TRBD1	TRBJ1-1	TRBV7-8	-	TGTGCCAGCAGCTTAAGTCCCCAGGGGGCGTTGACTGAAGCTTTCTTT	CASSLSPQGALTEAFF
-	TRBJ2-2	TRBV12-2	few	TGTGCAAGTCGCACTCGTCCGAGCCGGTTGCTTCGATGTTTCCCCGGGGAGCTGTTTTTT	CASRTRPSRLLRCFPGELFF
TRBD2	TRBJ2-1	TRBV10-3	-	TGTGCCATCGCACTATTTGGGGGGGACCTCAACGAGCAGTTCTTC	CAIALFGGDLNEQFF
-	TRBJ2-3	TRBV14	-	TGTGCCAGCAGCCAGACTTTACACCGAACAGATACGCAGTATTTT	CASSQTLHRTDTQYF
-	TRBJ2-5	TRBV5-4	-	TGTGCCAGCAGCTCGCAAGAGACCCAGTACTTC	CASSSQETQYF
TRBD2	TRBJ2-1	TRBV2	-	TGTGCCAGCAGTGGTGCGGCGGGGGGCTCTCTCTACAATGAGCAGTTCTTC	CASSGAAGGSLYNEQFF
-	TRBJ1-2	TRBV7-9	-	TGTGCCAGCAGCGTGACAGTTGACGGTGGCTACACCTTC	CASSVTVDGGYTF
TRBD1	TRBJ1-6	TRBV10-3	-	TGTGCCATCAGAAGACAGGGGAATGATTCACCCCTCCACTTT	CAIRRQGNDSPLHF
-	TRBJ2-7	TRBV14	-	TGTGCCAGCAGCCAAGAGGGGGGAAGGACCTACGAGCAGTACTTC	CASSQEGGRTYEQYF
TRBD2	TRBJ2-1	TRBV7-9	-	TGTGCCAGCAGCTTACCTAGCGGGGGACACAATGAGCAGTTCTTC	CASSLPSGGHNEQFF
-	TRBJ2-3	TRBV6-1	-	TGTGCCAGCAGTGAAAGTTTGAGGGGGGGGGCAGGAGATACGCAGTATTTT	CASSESLRGGAGDTQYF
-	TRBJ2-7	TRBV4-1	-	TGCGCCAGCAGCTCCCATGGTAGCGGCGGGAATCGCTACGAGCAGTACTTC	CASSSHGSGGNRYEQYF
TRBD1	TRBJ1-2	TRBV6-1	-	TGTGCCAGCAGTGGGACAGGGGGCAACTATGGCTACACCTTC	CASSGTGGNYGYTF
-	TRBJ1-1	TRBV19	few	TGTGCCAGTAGTACCTCCTGGGGGGACTACACTGAAGCTTTCTTT	CASSTSWGDYTEAFF
-	TRBJ1-5	TRBV28	-	TGTGCCAGCAGCGCCAGGGCCCCGAGCAATCAGCCCCAGCATTTT	CASSARAPSNQPQHF
-	TRBJ1-2	TRBV4-1	few	TGCGCCAGCAGCCAAGAATTAGACAGCTCCTATGGCTACACCTTC	CASSQELDSSYGYTF
-	TRBJ2-1	TRBV2	few	TGTGCCAGCAGTACGACTGTTAGCTCCTACAATGAGCAGTTCTTC	CASSTTVSSYNEQFF
TRBD1	TRBJ2-1	TRBV14	-	TGTGCCAGCAGCCGAGGGCCGGGACAGGGGCCCTACAATGAGCAGTTCTTC	CASSRGPGQGPYNEQFF
-	TRBJ2-7	TRBV20-1	-	TGCAGTGCTAACAACCTCTACGAGCAGTACTTC	CSANNLYEQYF
-	TRBJ1-2	TRBV6-1	-	TGTGCCAGCAGTGAATTGGGTACAGGGAGCGGCTACACCTTC	CASSELGTGSGYTF
-	TRBJ2-2	TRBV9	-	TGTGCCAGCCGAACCGGGACATCCTGGGGCGGGGAGCTGTTTTTT	CASRTGTSWGGELFF
TRBD1	TRBJ1-5	TRBV6-6	-	TGTGCCAGCAGTGGACAGGGGGAAGGACAGCCCCAGCATTTT	CASSGQGEGQPQHF
-	TRBJ1-2	TRBV28	-	TGTGCCAGCAGTTTCGGCAGGGGAGCTAACTATGGCTACACCTTC	CASSFGRGANYGYTF
-	TRBJ1-2	TRBV6-5	-	TGTGCCAGCAGTTATAGCTCTGGGCAGGGGTACCTCTACACCTTC	CASSYSSGQGYLYTF
TRBD1	TRBJ2-1	TRBV4-1	-	TGCGCCAGCAGCCAAGACCAATGGACAGGAATCAATGAGCAGTTCTTC	CASSQDQWTGINEQFF
TRBD2	TRBJ2-3	TRBV11-2	-	TGTGCCAGCAGCAAAAGCGGGGGGCAACTTATGGGAAGCACAGATACGCAGTATTTT	CASSKSGGQLMGSTDTQYF
-	TRBJ2-3	TRBV7-6	-	TGTGCCAGCAGCTTAGCAGGGGGGGAGGCCTACAGCACAGATACGCAGTATTTT	CASSLAGGEAYSTDTQYF
-	TRBJ2-1	TRBV30	once	TGTGCCTGGAGCGCGCTAGGGGCGCGCAACAATGAGCAGTTCTTC	CAWSALGARNNEQFF
TRBD1	TRBJ2-7	TRBV5-1	-	TGCGCCAGCAGCCTAAGGGGGCCAACCTACGAGCAGTACTTC	CASSLRGPTYEQYF
TRBD1	TRBJ1-1	TRBV5-6	-	TGTGCCAGCAGCTGGGGTAGGGGGACAGGGGGCCCTCTAACTGAAGCTTTCTTT	CASSWGRGTGGPLTEAFF
-	TRBJ1-2	TRBV11-2	-	TGTGCCAGCAGCTTAGGCGGTTTGAGGGGGTGGAGGAATGGCTACACCTTC	CASSLGGLRGWRNGYTF
-	TRBJ2-1	TRBV6-5	-	TGTGCCAGCGCTCCCCGTCTAGCCTGGTCCCGGTTCTTC	CASAPRLAWSRFF
-	TRBJ1-1	TRBV27	once	TGTGCCAGCAGGGGGGGGGAGACTGAAGCTTTCTTT	CASRGGETEAFF
-	TRBJ2-1	TRBV13	-	TGTGCCAGCAGGCGAACAGGGCTTGGCAATGAGCAGTTCTTC	CASRRTGLGNEQFF
TRBD2	TRBJ2-3	TRBV6-5	-	TGTGCCAGCAGCTACAAGGGACTAGCGGGGCAAGATACGCAGTATTTT	CASSYKGLAGQDTQYF
-	TRBJ1-3	TRBV7-9	-	TGTGCCCTCCCACCTACAGGCTCCGGAAACACCATATATTTT	CALPPTGSGNTIYF
TRBD2	TRBJ2-1	TRBV30	-	TGTGCCTGGAGCCTACTAGCGGGAGGCTACAATGAGCAGTTCTTC	CAWSLLAGGYNEQFF
TRBD1	TRBJ1-2	TRBV30	-	TGTGCCTGGAGTGTTCGGACAGGGGGAGGCTACACCTTC	CAWSVRTGGGYTF
-	TRBJ1-1	TRBV28	-	TGTGCCAGCAGTTTTTCCGGGTTAAGCACTGAAGCTTTCTTT	CASSFSGLSTEAFF
TRBD1	TRBJ1-5	TRBV4-2	-	TGTGCCAGCAGCCAAGACAGGGGGCAGCCCCAGCATTTT	CASSQDRGQPQHF
TRBD2	TRBJ2-3	TRBV6-1	-	TGTGCCAGCAGTGAACGGGGGGGCCCAGATACGCAGTATTTT	CASSERGGPDTQYF
TRBD1	TRBJ2-2	TRBV6-4	-	TGTGCCAGCGGACCCCTAGAACCGGGACAGGGGAACACCGGGGAGCTGTTTTTT	CASGPLEPGQGNTGELFF
-	TRBJ2-1	TRBV7-3	-	TGTGCCAGCAGCTTAACGGGGCGGGAAGGCTCCTACAATGAGCAGTTCTTC	CASSLTGREGSYNEQFF